This T cell receptor beta chain came from a study of Tregs in tolerant kidney transplant recipients. Germline lookup yields CDR1 GTSNPN and CDR2 SVGIG (reference sequence). Deletions cut 3 bases from V and 0 bases from J, with 8 bases between. This CDR3 has 13 residues. Data came from immunoSEQ multiplex PCR; TCRdb stores just in-frame clones and leaves some out. The sample yields fewer than 95,000 clones, roughly 93% seen once. Only one count was recorded for this clone. The nonmyeloablative bone marrow transplants came from related graft donors, with transient mixed chimerism. The chain has TRBV30 and TRBJ1-1; the D gene is possibly TRBD1 (6 bases). This TCR derives from a human patient who received a combined kidney and bone marrow transplant. Some T cells may have originated in the graft donor. Sequences were derived from CD4+ T cells from blood (PBMCs), sampled 12 months after the transplant. CDR3 amino acids: CAWRDSLNTEAFF. CDR3 bases: TGTGCCTGGAGGGACAGTTTGAACACTGAAGCTTTCTTT.